Listed here are 29 T cell receptor beta chains from one sample, sequenced in a study of beta chain features in type 1 diabetes. Study-wide results and caveats: Moderately but significantly shorter TCRB CDR3s were found in Type 1 diabetes patients in all four CD4+ subsets.

Sequenced material consisted of expressed TCRB transcripts (all of the isolated RNA was reverse transcribed). This table comes from immunoSEQ multiplex PCR, and its TCRdb copy is limited to in-frame clones, with some not included. The sample shows about 180,000 clones, 7.8% of them seen only once. What these receptors recognize is not known. The sequenced material came from central memory CD4+ T cells from blood. The source is a woman between 40 and 55 years old with type 1 diabetes.

V and J are TRBV7-2 and TRBJ2-7, with 10 bases lining up with TRBD1. Trimming cost V 1 base and J 6 bases; bases outside gene matches: 3. The CDR3 loop spans 14 amino acids. Germline V gene data show CDR1 as SGHTA and CDR2 as FQGNSA. CDR3 coding DNA: TGTGCCAGCAGCTTAGGACAGGGGGCGGCCGAGCAGTACTTC. It is translated as CASSLGQGAAEQYF.

The rearrangement links TRBV28 to TRBJ2-1; D gene ambiguous. CDR1 is MDHEN and CDR2 is SYDVKM in the germline V gene. The V end lost 6 bases, the J end lost 5 bases, and 17 bases lay between the germline ends. The CDR3 is 15 amino acids. The CDR3 DNA reads as TGTGCCAGCAGCTCATCTGGCGGAAGTCACAATGAGCAGTTCTTC. It translates to CASSSSGGSHNEQFF.

The V call is TRBV4-3, the J call TRBJ1-2; D may be TRBD1 (5 bases). Deletions cut 0 bases from V and 7 bases from J, with 12 bases between. Germline V gives CDR1 LGHNA, CDR2 YSLEER. This CDR3 comprises 14 residues. CDR3 amino acids: CASSQESGQSGYTF. The CDR3 region has the DNA TGCGCCAGCAGCCAAGAATCAGGGCAAAGTGGCTACACCTTC.

This clone was seen only a few times. This sequence joins TRBV2 and TRBJ2-1, with D perhaps TRBD2 (6 bases). Germline V gives CDR1 SNHLY, CDR2 FYNNEI. The CDR3 runs to 13 residues. The V gene lost 6 bases and the J gene lost 6 bases, with 12 bases spanning the gap. The CDR3 nucleotides are TGTGCCAGCAGAAAAGGCGGGGCCAATGAGCAGTTCTTC. Translated: CASRKGGANEQFF.

This clone was seen a handful of times. The chain combines TRBV4-3 with TRBJ2-5; TRBD2 is a possible D gene (6 bases). Germline-derived CDR1 and CDR2 are LGHNA and YSLEER. V lost 4 bases and J 4 bases, leaving 22 bases between the germline ends. The CDR3 is made up of 17 amino acids. CDR3 nucleotides: TGCGCCAGCAGCCCGCGGTGGGGGGAGACGGTTGGAGAGACCCAGTACTTC. Protein product: CASSPRWGETVGETQYF.

The chain is built from TRBV7-2 and TRBJ2-1, with D maybe TRBD2 (6 bases). Germline assignment: CDR1 SGHTA and CDR2 FQGNSA. The V end was cut by 5 bases, the J end by 4 bases, with 15 bases between. The CDR3 spans 15 residues. CDR3 amino acids: CASSPYSGRYNEQFF. The DNA of the CDR3 is TGTGCCAGCAGCCCATATAGCGGAAGATACAATGAGCAGTTCTTC.

This sequence joins TRBV20-1 and TRBJ1-1; D remains ambiguous. The CDR3 totals 11 residues. V lost 4 bases and J 1 base, leaving 4 bases between the germline ends. Per germline, CDR1 DFQATT and CDR2 SNEGSKA (reference sequence). CDR3 in DNA: TGCAGTGCTAAAGCGAACACTGAAGCTTTCTTT. Translation gives CSAKANTEAFF.

This clone was seen a few times. The genes are TRBV5-6 and TRBJ1-1; D is unclear. V lost 2 bases to trimming and J lost 5 bases, with 7 bases between them. CDR3 size: 12 residues. CDR1 SGHDT and CDR2 YYEEEE come from the germline V gene. The CDR3 DNA reads as TGTGCCAGCAGCTTCGGAGAGACTGAAGCTTTCTTT. Encoded protein: CASSFGETEAFF.

This clone was observed a few times. The chain couples TRBV28 to TRBJ1-6; D call uncertain. Trimming removed 2 bases at V and 11 bases at J, with 10 bases between. Germline values: CDR1 MDHEN, CDR2 SYDVKM. CDR3 length equals 13 residues. CDR3 region: CASSLEGLTPLHF. The CDR3, as DNA: TGTGCCAGCAGTTTAGAGGGATTGACACCCCTCCACTTT.

This clone was counted a few times. This chain links TRBV14 with TRBJ2-1; TRBD1 is a possible D gene (6 bases). V lost 2 bases to trimming and J lost 10 bases, with 12 bases between them. CDR1 is SGHDN, CDR2 FVKESK, per germline. The CDR3 is made up of 13 amino acids. The CDR3 nucleotides are TGTGCCAGCAGCCAAACGACAGGAGGCGAGCAGTTCTTC. Encoded protein: CASSQTTGGEQFF.

In its sample, this clone was seen a few times. This chain connects TRBV7-2 to TRBJ2-5; the D gene is possibly TRBD2 (6 bases). The germline gives CDR1 SGHTA, CDR2 FQGNSA. Trimming removed 6 bases at V and 0 bases at J, with 11 bases between. This CDR3 comprises 14 residues. In DNA form, the CDR3 reads TGTGCCAGCAGTCCGGGAGCGGACCAAGAGACCCAGTACTTC. It translates to CASSPGADQETQYF.

This clone turned up a few times. The chain links TRBV2 to TRBJ2-1; D unclear. Germline lookup yields CDR1 SNHLY and CDR2 FYNNEI. CDR3 size: 13 residues. The V gene lost 4 bases and the J gene lost 7 bases, with 11 bases spanning the gap. The DNA for the CDR3 is TGTGCCAGCAGTGCCGCGAACTGGAATGAGCAGTTCTTC. Translation gives CASSAANWNEQFF.

This clone was recorded a few times. This chain joins TRBV28 and TRBJ2-3, with D unclear. This CDR3 is 11 amino acids long. Germline V gene sequence: CDR1 MDHEN, CDR2 SYDVKM. The V gene lost 3 bases and the J gene lost 4 bases, with 2 bases spanning the gap. The CDR3 DNA follows: TGTGCCAGCAGTTTCTCAGATACGCAGTATTTT. This translates into CASSFSDTQYF.

The chain couples TRBV4-2 to TRBJ1-1; D is unclear. This CDR3 has 15 amino acids. Trimming stripped 0 bases from V and 4 bases from J, with 12 bases between. Germline lookup yields CDR1 LGHNA and CDR2 YNFKEQ. The CDR3 here is CASSQEYAGSTEAFF. Written as DNA, the CDR3 is TGTGCCAGCAGCCAAGAATATGCGGGGAGCACTGAAGCTTTCTTT.

The chain combines TRBV28 with TRBJ1-2; 9 positions agree with TRBD1. CDR1 MDHEN and CDR2 SYDVKM come from the germline V gene. Losses at the gene ends were 7 bases for V and 10 bases for J; bases not matched to a gene: 13. The CDR3 length is 14 residues. The CDR3 region is CASKLPRDREAYTF. The CDR3, as DNA: TGTGCCAGCAAGCTACCCCGGGACAGGGAGGCCTACACCTTC.

The chain uses TRBV4-1 and TRBJ2-7; 8 positions match TRBD2. The V and J ends lost 3 bases and 0 bases, in that order; junction bases with no gene match: 1. Germline V lookup: CDR1 MGHRA, CDR2 YSYEKL. This CDR3 has 14 amino acids. The CDR3 protein is CASSHSGASYEQYF. The CDR3 coding sequence is TGCGCCAGCAGCCATAGCGGGGCCTCCTACGAGCAGTACTTC.

This chain links TRBV5-6 with TRBJ1-2; perhaps TRBD1 as D (5 bases). V lost 7 bases to trimming and J lost 2 bases, with 12 bases between them. CDR3 length: 13 residues. The germline V gene encodes CDR1 SGHDT and CDR2 YYEEEE. The CDR3 here is CASVLQGNYGYTF. The CDR3 nucleotides read TGTGCCAGCGTCCTTCAGGGCAACTATGGCTACACCTTC.

This clone was counted a few times. The CDR3 DNA is TGCAGCGGCCACGGGGGAAATGAAAAACTGTTTTTT. It is translated as CSGHGGNEKLFF. The J gene is TRBJ1-4, the V gene TRBV29-1; D is perhaps TRBD1 (5 bases). The V end lost 7 bases, the J end lost 5 bases, and 11 bases lay between the germline ends. Germline loops: CDR1 SQVTM, CDR2 ANQGSEA. The CDR3 is 12 amino acids.

This clone was seen a handful of times. V usage is TRBV14 and J usage is TRBJ2-7; weak D call: TRBD2 (6 bases). The CDR3 is 13 residues long. Germline V gene lookup returns CDR1 SGHDN and CDR2 FVKESK. Trimming cost V 2 bases and J 7 bases, with 12 bases left between them. CDR3 DNA: TGTGCCAGCAGCCAACAGGTCGCGGGGGAGCAGTACTTC. This sequence encodes CASSQQVAGEQYF.

The gene calls are TRBV9 and TRBJ2-2, with a possible D match to TRBD2 (5 bases). This CDR3 spans 15 amino acids. The V and J ends lost 0 bases and 2 bases respectively, with 8 bases between them. Germline V gives CDR1 SGDLS, CDR2 YYNGEE. Here the CDR3 reads CASSVEDSNTGELFF. DNA of the CDR3: TGTGCCAGCAGCGTAGAGGACTCTAACACCGGGGAGCTGTTTTTT.

The chain has TRBV19 and TRBJ2-1, with D possibly matching TRBD2 (6 bases). Trimming took 7 bases from V and 4 from J, leaving 14 bases between them. Germline lookup yields CDR1 LNHDA and CDR2 SQIVND (reference sequence). This CDR3 comprises 14 residues. The CDR3 is CASKDLRGYNEQFF. The CDR3 bases are TGTGCCAGTAAGGACCTCCGGGGGTACAATGAGCAGTTCTTC.

This clone appeared a few times. The J gene is TRBJ1-1, the V gene TRBV4-3, with D perhaps TRBD1 (5 bases). V was trimmed by 0 bases and J by 2 bases, leaving 10 bases between them. Germline CDR1 is LGHNA and CDR2 is YSLEER. The CDR3 has 15 residues. The DNA of the CDR3 is TGCGCCAGCAGCCAAGAAGCCCGGACAAACACTGAAGCTTTCTTT. Its protein is CASSQEARTNTEAFF.

This clone appeared a few times. The chain is built from TRBV20-1 and TRBJ1-2; TRBD1 might be the D (5 bases). The CDR3 consists of 11 residues. Trimming stripped 4 bases from V and 3 bases from J, with 6 bases between. Germline V CDR1 and CDR2: DFQATT, SNEGSKA (reference sequence). The CDR3 nucleotides are TGCAGTGCTATACAGGACTATGGCTACACCTTC. This gives the protein CSAIQDYGYTF.

The chain employs TRBV27 and TRBJ2-5; 14 bases are a match to TRBD2. Germline V gene sequence: CDR1 MNHEY, CDR2 SMNVEV (reference sequence). V lost 9 bases and J lost 4; bases outside the gene matches: 10. The length of the CDR3 is 16 residues. Written as DNA, the CDR3 is TGTGCCAGTCTCGGGACTAGCGGGGGCCCCATAGAGACCCAGTACTTC. It is translated as CASLGTSGGPIETQYF.

Here the CDR3 DNA reads TGCAGCGTTCGTCGGACAGAGAAATCCTACGAGCAGTACTTC. Translation gives CSVRRTEKSYEQYF. The chain joins TRBV29-1 to TRBJ2-7; weak D call: TRBD1 (6 bases). This CDR3 is 14 amino acids long. V was clipped by 5 bases and J by 1 base, with 15 bases between them. Germline V CDR1 and CDR2: SQVTM, ANQGSEA.

This chain uses TRBV5-1 with TRBJ1-1; TRBD1 aligns across 7 bases. CDR3 size: 14 residues. Germline V gene data show CDR1 as SGHRS and CDR2 as YFSETQ. The V gene end was trimmed by 4 bases and the J gene end by 6 bases; junction bases not matched to a gene: 9. The CDR3 region is CASSPGQTVAEAFF. The CDR3 DNA follows: TGCGCCAGCAGCCCGGGACAGACCGTCGCTGAAGCTTTCTTT.

This clone was seen a few times. The chain has TRBV29-1 and TRBJ1-2; a possible D gene is TRBD1 (5 bases). Germline V gene lookup returns CDR1 SQVTM and CDR2 ANQGSEA. This CDR3 is built from 12 residues. Trimming took 7 bases from V and 3 from J, leaving 12 bases between them. CDR3 sequence reads: CSASIRDYGYTF. The CDR3, as DNA: TGCAGCGCAAGCATCAGGGACTATGGCTACACCTTC.

The V and J genes are TRBV7-9 and TRBJ1-4, with D unclear. The CDR3 consists of 15 residues. Germline V gives CDR1 SEHNR, CDR2 FQNEAQ (reference sequence). V lost 5 bases and J 2 bases, leaving 12 bases between the germline ends. The CDR3: CASSIHQSTNEKLFF. The CDR3 bases are TGTGCCAGCAGCATACACCAATCGACTAATGAAAAACTGTTTTTT.

CDR3 DNA sequence: TGTGCCAGCAGCCCCTCCTTGAGCGGGAGCTACAATGAGCAGTTCTTC. It specifies CASSPSLSGSYNEQFF. The chain links TRBV7-3 to TRBJ2-1, with TRBD2 matching 8 bases. The V segment lost 5 bases and the J segment 3 bases; nucleotides outside the gene matches: 9. CDR3 size: 16 residues. From germline, CDR1 is SGHTA and CDR2 FQGTGA.